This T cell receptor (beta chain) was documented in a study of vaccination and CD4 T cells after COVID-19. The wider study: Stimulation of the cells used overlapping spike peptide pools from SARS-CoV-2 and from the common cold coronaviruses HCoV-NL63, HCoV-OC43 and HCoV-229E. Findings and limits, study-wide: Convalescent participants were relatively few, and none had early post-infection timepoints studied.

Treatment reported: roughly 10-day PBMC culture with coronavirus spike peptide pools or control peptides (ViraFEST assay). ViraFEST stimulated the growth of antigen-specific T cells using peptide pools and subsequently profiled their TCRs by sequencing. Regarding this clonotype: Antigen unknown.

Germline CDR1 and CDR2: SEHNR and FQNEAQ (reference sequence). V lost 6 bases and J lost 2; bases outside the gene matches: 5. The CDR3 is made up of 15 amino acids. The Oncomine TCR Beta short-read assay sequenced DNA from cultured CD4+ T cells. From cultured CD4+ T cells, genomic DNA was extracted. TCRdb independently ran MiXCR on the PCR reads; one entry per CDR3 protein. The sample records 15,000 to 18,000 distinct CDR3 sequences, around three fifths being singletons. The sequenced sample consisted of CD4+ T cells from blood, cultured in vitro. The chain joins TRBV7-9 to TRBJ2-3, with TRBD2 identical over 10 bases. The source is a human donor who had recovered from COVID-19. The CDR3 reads CASSSGTSDTDTQYF. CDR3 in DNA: TGTGCCAGCAGTTCCGGGACTAGCGACACAGATACGCAGTATTTT. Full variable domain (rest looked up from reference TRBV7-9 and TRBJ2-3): DTGVSQNPRHKITKRGQNVTFRCDPISEHNRLYWYRQTLGQGPEFLTYFQNEAQLEKSRLLSDRFSAERPKGSFSTLEIQRTEQGDSAMYLCASSSGTSDTDTQYFGPGTRLTVL.